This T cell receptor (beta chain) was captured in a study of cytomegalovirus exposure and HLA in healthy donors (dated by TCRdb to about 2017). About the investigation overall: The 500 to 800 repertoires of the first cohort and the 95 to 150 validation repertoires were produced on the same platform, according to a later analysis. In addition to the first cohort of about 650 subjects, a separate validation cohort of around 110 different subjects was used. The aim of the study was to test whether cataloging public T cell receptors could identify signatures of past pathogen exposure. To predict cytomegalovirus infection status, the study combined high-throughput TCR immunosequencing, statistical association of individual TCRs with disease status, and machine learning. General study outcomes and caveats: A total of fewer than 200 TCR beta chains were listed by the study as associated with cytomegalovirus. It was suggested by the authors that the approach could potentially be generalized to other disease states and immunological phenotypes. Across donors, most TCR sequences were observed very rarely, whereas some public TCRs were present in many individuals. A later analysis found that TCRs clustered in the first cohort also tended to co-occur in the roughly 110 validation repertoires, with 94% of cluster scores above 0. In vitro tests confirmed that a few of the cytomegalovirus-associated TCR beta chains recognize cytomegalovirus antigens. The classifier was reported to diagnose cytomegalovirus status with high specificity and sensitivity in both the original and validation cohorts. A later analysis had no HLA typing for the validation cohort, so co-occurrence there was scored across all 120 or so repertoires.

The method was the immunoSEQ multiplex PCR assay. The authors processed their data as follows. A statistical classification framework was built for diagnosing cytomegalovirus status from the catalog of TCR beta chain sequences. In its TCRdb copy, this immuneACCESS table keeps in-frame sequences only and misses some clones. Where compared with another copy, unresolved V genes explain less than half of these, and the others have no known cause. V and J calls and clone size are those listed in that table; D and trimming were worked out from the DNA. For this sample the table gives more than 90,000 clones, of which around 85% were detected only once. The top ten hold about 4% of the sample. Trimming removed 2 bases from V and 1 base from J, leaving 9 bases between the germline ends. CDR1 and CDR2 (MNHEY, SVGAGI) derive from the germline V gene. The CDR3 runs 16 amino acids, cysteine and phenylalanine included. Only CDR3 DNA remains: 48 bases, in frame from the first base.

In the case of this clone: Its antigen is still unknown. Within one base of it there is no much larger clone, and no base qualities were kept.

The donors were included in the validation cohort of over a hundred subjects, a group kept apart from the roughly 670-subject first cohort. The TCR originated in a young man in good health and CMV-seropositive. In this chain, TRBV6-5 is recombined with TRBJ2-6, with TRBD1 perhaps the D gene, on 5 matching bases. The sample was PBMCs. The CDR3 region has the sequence CASSYRPGSGANVLTF. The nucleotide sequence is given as TGTGCCAGCAGTTACCGGCCAGGGTCTGGGGCCAACGTCCTGACTTTC.